This TCR beta chain emerged from a study of vaccination effects on CD4 cells after COVID-19. Using immunoSEQ multiplex PCR, the repertoire was profiled, and TCRdb retains in-frame clones only, with some absent. The sample holds roughly 24,000 clones; 55% to 80% are singletons and the top ten take approximately 5.3%. This clone was seen only a few times. Its antigen is unknown. Germline CDR1 and CDR2: GTSNPN and SVGIG (reference sequence). V lost 4 bases to trimming and J lost 2 bases; unmatched junction nucleotides: 3. This CDR3 is built from 13 residues. CD4+ T cells specific for antigen were expanded with viral peptide pools by the ViraFEST assay before sequencing. At the end of nine to ten days of culture, CD4+ T cells were isolated. The study found no prior SARS-CoV-2 infection in the vaccine recipients, who tested negative for nucleocapsid antibodies.

This sequence joins TRBV30 and TRBJ1-2, with TRBD1 matching 8 bases. The receptor comes from a human donor who received a COVID-19 vaccine. Sample: CD4+ T cells from PBMCs cultured with SARS-CoV-2 spike peptides, taken before COVID-19 vaccination. CDR3 residues: CAWNRQGNYGYTF. CDR3 nucleotide sequence: TGTGCCTGGAACAGACAGGGGAACTATGGCTACACCTTC.